A single sample gave rise to the 8 T cell receptor beta chains below, sequenced in a study of T cell responses to AZD1222 COVID-19 vaccine. Here immunoSEQ multiplex PCR was the method, and the copy in TCRdb shows in-frame clones only, minus some. The sample contains 100,000 to 150,000 clones, 70% to 85% of which appear only once. The specimen was peripheral blood, collected 28 days after the second AZD1222 dose. All receptors derive from an adult who received the AZD1222 COVID-19 vaccine.

The chain links TRBV5-4 to TRBJ1-2; 10 bases line up with TRBD1. Germline CDR1 SGHNT, CDR2 YYREEE (reference sequence). The CDR3 sequence is 14 residues long. V trimming: 3 bases; J trimming: 6 bases; junction bases outside the gene matches: 5. This chain's CDR3 is CASSWDRGGNGYTF. CDR3 coding DNA: TGTGCCAGCAGCTGGGACAGGGGAGGTAATGGCTACACCTTC.

This chain links TRBV9 with TRBJ2-1; D unclear. V was clipped by 0 bases and J by 5 bases, with 12 bases between them. The CDR3 runs 15 residues. Germline assignment: CDR1 SGDLS and CDR2 YYNGEE. CDR3 in amino acids: CASSVESTWNNEQFF. DNA for the CDR3: TGTGCCAGCAGCGTAGAGAGTACCTGGAACAATGAGCAGTTCTTC.

The chain links TRBV5-4 to TRBJ1-1; the D gene is possibly TRBD1 (5 bases). Trimming shortened V by 4 bases and J by 8 bases, and 21 bases separated the two germline ends. Germline V CDR1 and CDR2: SGHNT, YYREEE (reference sequence). CDR3 length equals 15 residues. The CDR3 is CASSPVWGTVGEAFF. CDR3 DNA: TGTGCCAGCAGCCCGGTTTGGGGCACCGTGGGAGAAGCTTTCTTT.

This clone came up once. The chain couples TRBV11-2 to TRBJ2-7, with a possible D match to TRBD2 (5 bases). This CDR3 contains 15 residues. Looked up from germline, CDR1 is SGHAT and CDR2 is FQNNGV. Deletions cut 5 bases from V and 5 bases from J, with 19 bases between. In nucleotides, the CDR3 is TGTGCCAGCAGCCCCGAGGGCAACCTCTTTGACGAGCAGTACTTC. Its translation: CASSPEGNLFDEQYF.

The chain employs TRBV18 and TRBJ1-5; D remains unclear. V was shortened by 4 bases and J by 2 bases, with 18 bases between the two germline ends. The CDR3 is 17 residues long. Germline values: CDR1 KGHSH, CDR2 LQKENI. The CDR3 loop is CASSLKPGGGGNQPQHF. DNA for the CDR3: TGTGCCAGCTCACTAAAACCGGGAGGAGGAGGCAATCAGCCCCAGCATTTT.

The chain has TRBV3-1 (or the pseudogene TRBV3-2) and TRBJ1-3; 7 positions match TRBD1. This CDR3 spans 14 amino acids. J was trimmed by 3 bases and V by 5 bases; bases with no gene match: 4. Looked up from germline, CDR1 is LGHDT and CDR2 is YNNKEL (reference sequence). The CDR3 bases are TGTGCCAGCAGCGCCCGGACAGGTGGAAACACCATATATTTT. Its protein product is CASSARTGGNTIYF.

This clone was observed a handful of times. The rearrangement joins TRBV19 to TRBJ1-4; no firm D call. The V gene's germline CDR1 is LNHDA and CDR2 SQIVND (reference sequence). V was pared by 4 bases and J by 0 bases, with 15 bases between. There are 17 residues in the CDR3. The CDR3 coding sequence is TGTGCCAGTAGTAAACGGAGGGTGGCGTCAACTAATGAAAAACTGTTTTTT. Residues: CASSKRRVASTNEKLFF.

The gene calls are TRBV27 and TRBJ1-6, with D perhaps matching TRBD1 (6 bases). Between the trimmed V and J ends, which lost 4 bases and 16 bases, there was a span of 17 bases. This CDR3 comprises 13 residues. Looked up from germline, CDR1 is MNHEY and CDR2 is SMNVEV (reference sequence). CDR3 sequence reads: CASSSQDSFSLHF. CDR3 DNA sequence: TGTGCCAGCAGTTCCCAGGACAGCTTTTCGCTCCACTTT.